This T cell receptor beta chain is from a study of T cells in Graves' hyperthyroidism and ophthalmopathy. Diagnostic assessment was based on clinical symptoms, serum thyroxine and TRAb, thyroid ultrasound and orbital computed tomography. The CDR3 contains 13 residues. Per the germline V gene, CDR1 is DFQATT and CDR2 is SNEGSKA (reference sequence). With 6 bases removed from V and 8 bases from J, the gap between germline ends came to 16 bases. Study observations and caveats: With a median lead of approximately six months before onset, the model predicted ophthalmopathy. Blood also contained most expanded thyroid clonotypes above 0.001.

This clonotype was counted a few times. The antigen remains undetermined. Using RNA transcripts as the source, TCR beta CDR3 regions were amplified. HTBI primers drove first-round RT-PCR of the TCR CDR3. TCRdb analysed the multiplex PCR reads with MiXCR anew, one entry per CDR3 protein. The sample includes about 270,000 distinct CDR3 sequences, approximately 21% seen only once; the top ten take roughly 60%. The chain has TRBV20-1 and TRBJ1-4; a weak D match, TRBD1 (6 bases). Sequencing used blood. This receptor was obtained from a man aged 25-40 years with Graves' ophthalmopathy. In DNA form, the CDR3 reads TGCAGTGCGTTCAGGGGAGATGGAGAAAAACTGTTTTTT. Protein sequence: CSAFRGDGEKLFF.